This T cell receptor beta chain originates from a study of post-analysis software for immune sequencing data. Study summary: Relapsing-remitting, secondary progressive and progressive-relapsing multiple sclerosis courses were included. Regarding the study as a whole: Pronounced co-clustering by F measure was evident among identically batched samples. Controls showed significantly higher normalized Chao1 diversity than did multiple sclerosis patients.

This clonotype has at least ten counts. The antigen remains unidentified. TCR beta libraries were prepared from cDNA with unique molecular identifiers. The authors obtained 500,000 or so cDNA molecules from around 1 to 9.1 million T cells. TCRdb processed the PCR reads anew with MiXCR; each CDR3 protein has one entry. The sample includes roughly 700,000 distinct CDR3 sequences, about 27% seen only once; the top ten take around 0.55%. Sequencing was done on a sample of blood. The receptor was isolated from a girl aged 5-17 years with multiple sclerosis.

The CDR3 DNA sequence: TGCAGCGTTGAAGATCCAGTAGGTTCAGATACGCAGTATTTT. This gives the protein CSVEDPVGSDTQYF. This chain connects TRBV29-1 to TRBJ2-3, with D unclear. Germline-derived CDR1 and CDR2 are SQVTM and ANQGSEA. With 0 bases removed from V and 4 bases from J, the gap between germline ends came to 11 bases. The CDR3 contains 14 residues.